These T cell receptor beta chains were read from a single sample in a study of cytomegalovirus exposure and HLA in healthy donors. The assay was immunoSEQ multiplex PCR, and TCRdb's table has in-frame clones only and misses some. The sample consists of about 150,000 clones, roughly three quarters of them appearing once. Sequencing used PBMCs. The receptors were sampled from a man aged 25 to 40 in good health and CMV-seropositive. Each CDR3 is given with its conserved first and last residue. D genes are given only for firm matches. Clone size is shown for a subset of rows, as once, few, many or a class of expanded clone.

TGTGCCAGCACCGAACGGGTTGGCTATGGCTACACCTTC	CASTERVGYGYTF	-	-	TRBV6-1	TRBJ1-2
TGTGCCAGCAGTTCCGCGTCAGGGGGCGCGAACACAGATACGCAGTATTTT	CASSSASGGANTDTQYF	TRBD1	once	TRBV28	TRBJ2-3
TGTGCCAGCACTAATAAAGAGACCCAGTACTTC	CASTNKETQYF	-	-	TRBV7-2	TRBJ2-5
TGTGCCAGTAGGGCGGGGACAGTGAACACCGGGGAGCTGTTTTTT	CASRAGTVNTGELFF	-	few	TRBV19	TRBJ2-2
TGTGCCAGCAGCCCCGGGACAGGGGGACGCCTAAGTCAGCCCCAGCATTTT	CASSPGTGGRLSQPQHF	TRBD1	-	TRBV7-9	TRBJ1-5
TGTGCCAGCAGTCGAGCTAGCGGGAGCTTCAATTCCTACGAGCAGTACTTC	CASSRASGSFNSYEQYF	TRBD2	-	TRBV27	TRBJ2-7
TGTGCCAGCAGTCAAAGCGGGGGGGCAGATACGCAGTATTTT	CASSQSGGADTQYF	TRBD2	-	TRBV6-6	TRBJ2-3
TGCAGCGTTGAGACAGGGGGCAAAGCTTTCTTT	CSVETGGKAFF	TRBD1	-	TRBV29-1	TRBJ1-1
TGCGCCAGCAGTCCCCTAGCGGGAGTTCGGGAGACCCAGTACTTC	CASSPLAGVRETQYF	TRBD2	-	TRBV5-1	TRBJ2-5
TGCAGTTGTACGTTGAGGGAGACCCAGTACTTC	CSCTLRETQYF	-	-	TRBV20-1	TRBJ2-5
TGCGCCAGCAGTCAATCCAAGACTAGCGGGAGCTACGAGCAGTACTTC	CASSQSKTSGSYEQYF	TRBD2	-	TRBV23-1	TRBJ2-7
TGTGCCAGCAGTTACGGGGCCGGGGGGACTGAAGCTTTCTTT	CASSYGAGGTEAFF	-	-	TRBV6-5	TRBJ1-1
TGTGCCAGTAACAGGGGAGGTAACACCGGGGAGCTGTTTTTT	CASNRGGNTGELFF	-	-	TRBV28	TRBJ2-2
TGTGCCAGCCGGGGACTAGCGGGGGGTACTAGCACAGATACGCAGTATTTT	CASRGLAGGTSTDTQYF	TRBD2	-	TRBV11-2	TRBJ2-3
TGTGCTAGTGGCGACAGGGGAGAAGCTTTCTTT	CASGDRGEAFF	TRBD1	-	TRBV12-5	TRBJ1-1
TGTGCCAGCAGTCTCGGACAGTCCTCTGGGGCCAACGTCCTGACTTTC	CASSLGQSSGANVLTF	-	-	TRBV5-4	TRBJ2-6
TGTGCCGGCTCGACAGGGGTAGGGTATGGCTACACCTTC	CAGSTGVGYGYTF	TRBD1	-	TRBV6-1	TRBJ1-2
TGTGCCAGCAGCCCACAGGGTTTGTGGAAAACTGAAGCTTTCTTT	CASSPQGLWKTEAFF	-	-	TRBV7-3	TRBJ1-1
TGCAGCGTGACCCCGTCACAGCTTGAAGCTTTCTTT	CSVTPSQLEAFF	-	-	TRBV29-1	TRBJ1-1
TGTGCCAGCAGCCAAGAAGCAAATTCCGCAGATACGCAGTATTTT	CASSQEANSADTQYF	-	few	TRBV4-2	TRBJ2-3
TGCGCCAGCAGCCAAGTGGGGCCCCCCTACGAGCAGTACTTC	CASSQVGPPYEQYF	-	-	TRBV4-3	TRBJ2-7
TGTGCCAGCAGCTTAGTGTATGGCAGGGGCACTCAGCCCCAGCATTTT	CASSLVYGRGTQPQHF	-	-	TRBV7-2	TRBJ1-5
TGTGCCAGCAGTGTCTCACCTCTTGGGGGAGGTATGAATGAGCAGTTCTTC	CASSVSPLGGGMNEQFF	-	-	TRBV2	TRBJ2-1
TGTGCCAGCAGTTACTCAACCCCTCGACTAGCGGACGAGCAGTACTTC	CASSYSTPRLADEQYF	TRBD2	once	TRBV6-6	TRBJ2-7
TGTGCCAGCAGCTTCCGGGACAGGGATGAAAAACTGTTTTTT	CASSFRDRDEKLFF	TRBD1	-	TRBV7-2	TRBJ1-4
TGTGCCAGTAGTCTAGGACTAGCGGGAGGGATACTCAATGAGCAGTTCTTC	CASSLGLAGGILNEQFF	TRBD2	-	TRBV19	TRBJ2-1
TGTGCCAGCAGCCTCCGAGGGGGCGGCTATGGCTACACCTTC	CASSLRGGGYGYTF	TRBD1	-	TRBV14	TRBJ1-2
TGTGCCAGCCTGGGCGGGGGAAACACCGGGGAGCTGTTTTTT	CASLGGGNTGELFF	TRBD2	few	TRBV6-1	TRBJ2-2
TGTGCCAGCAGTTTACGTAGAAGTTCCTACGAGCAGTACTTC	CASSLRRSSYEQYF	-	once	TRBV27	TRBJ2-7
TGTGCCAGCAGTAAACAAGTGGGGGGGCCCACAGATACGCAGTATTTT	CASSKQVGGPTDTQYF	-	-	TRBV28	TRBJ2-3
TGTGCCAGCAGCCCCTCCGGACAGTACAATGAGCAGTTCTTC	CASSPSGQYNEQFF	-	-	TRBV11-2	TRBJ2-1
TGTGCCAGCAGCGTAGTGGAGGGGGCAAGCGGCTACACCTTC	CASSVVEGASGYTF	TRBD1	-	TRBV9	TRBJ1-2
TGTGCCAGTAGTTCTCCGGGACTAGCGGGGGGAAAAGAGACCCAGTACTTC	CASSSPGLAGGKETQYF	TRBD2	-	TRBV19	TRBJ2-5
TGTGCCAGCAGTTCGGGACAGGTCAATGAAAAACTGTTTTTT	CASSSGQVNEKLFF	TRBD1	few	TRBV28	TRBJ1-4
TGTGCCATCAGTGCGGAGGCCTATAATTCACCCCTCCACTTT	CAISAEAYNSPLHF	-	-	TRBV10-3	TRBJ1-6
TGCGCCAGCAGCCCGACAGGGGGCGGCCTGAACACTGAAGCTTTCTTT	CASSPTGGGLNTEAFF	TRBD1	-	TRBV5-1	TRBJ1-1
TGTGCCAGCAGCCCCAGGGCAGCCTATTCACCCCTCCACTTT	CASSPRAAYSPLHF	-	-	TRBV7-9	TRBJ1-6
TGTGCCATCAGTGAAAGTAATGAGGGGGCCGCAGATACGCAGTATTTT	CAISESNEGAADTQYF	TRBD1	-	TRBV10-3	TRBJ2-3
TGTGCCAGCAGCGTAGCGGGGTACACAGATACGCAGTATTTT	CASSVAGYTDTQYF	TRBD2	-	TRBV6-4	TRBJ2-3
TGTGCCAGCAGCGTAGCCGGGGACAGGGGAGCTTCCCCCCTCCACTTT	CASSVAGDRGASPLHF	TRBD1	-	TRBV9	TRBJ1-6
TGTGCCAGCAGCGTAAGGGAGGCGGACACTGAAGCTTTCTTT	CASSVREADTEAFF	-	-	TRBV9	TRBJ1-1
TGTGCCAGCAGTATAGCGGGGGGTTACAATGAGCAGTTCTTC	CASSIAGGYNEQFF	TRBD2	-	TRBV27	TRBJ2-1
TGTGCCAGCAGCTTAAAAACGGGCCCAGGGGGGACCCAGTACTTC	CASSLKTGPGGTQYF	TRBD1	-	TRBV11-2	TRBJ2-5
TGTGCCAGCAGTTTTGGGGCAGCCTCAGGGACTGAAGCTTTCTTT	CASSFGAASGTEAFF	-	-	TRBV28	TRBJ1-1
TGTGCCAGCAGTCCCCTCGCGGGGGGGGCGGATGAGCAGTTCTTC	CASSPLAGGADEQFF	TRBD2	-	TRBV6-5	TRBJ2-1
TGTGCCAGCAGCCAACGGGGGGGGAGTTACGAGCAGTACTTC	CASSQRGGSYEQYF	TRBD2	-	TRBV7-3	TRBJ2-7
TGTGCCAGCAGCTTAACGATGGGCCAGGGGGTCCCAGCTTTCTTT	CASSLTMGQGVPAFF	TRBD1	-	TRBV7-3	TRBJ1-1
TGTGCCAGTAGTGTCGGACTAACCGCCCACGAGCAGTACTTC	CASSVGLTAHEQYF	-	-	TRBV19	TRBJ2-7
TGCGCCAGCAGCTTGGGAGTTCAGGGGAACTACAATGAGCAGTTCTTC	CASSLGVQGNYNEQFF	-	-	TRBV5-1	TRBJ2-1
TGTGCCAGCAGCCCTAGTAAGGGGGCAGCCCACGAGCAGTACTTC	CASSPSKGAAHEQYF	TRBD1	-	TRBV9	TRBJ2-7
TGTGCCAGCAGCTTAAGCGCACAGGACGAGCAGTACTTC	CASSLSAQDEQYF	-	-	TRBV7-9	TRBJ2-7
TGTGCCAGCAGCTTGGGGGCAGGGCCCTACGAGCAGTACTTC	CASSLGAGPYEQYF	-	-	TRBV7-3	TRBJ2-7
TGTGCAAGTCGTCAAGACTTCTACGAGCAGTACTTC	CASRQDFYEQYF	-	-	TRBV12-2	TRBJ2-7
TGTGCCAGCAGCTTAATCAGGGAAAACATTCAGTACTTC	CASSLIRENIQYF	-	-	TRBV7-8	TRBJ2-4
TGTGCCTGGAGTGTAACAGCTCCTGGGGCCAACGTCCTGACTTTC	CAWSVTAPGANVLTF	-	few	TRBV30	TRBJ2-6
TGTGCCAGCAGTGATGGGGGGATTGGTAATGAAAAACTGTTTTTT	CASSDGGIGNEKLFF	-	few	TRBV2	TRBJ1-4
TGCGCCAGCAGCTTGGCCCCACAGAGCAATCAGCCCCAGCATTTT	CASSLAPQSNQPQHF	-	-	TRBV5-1	TRBJ1-5